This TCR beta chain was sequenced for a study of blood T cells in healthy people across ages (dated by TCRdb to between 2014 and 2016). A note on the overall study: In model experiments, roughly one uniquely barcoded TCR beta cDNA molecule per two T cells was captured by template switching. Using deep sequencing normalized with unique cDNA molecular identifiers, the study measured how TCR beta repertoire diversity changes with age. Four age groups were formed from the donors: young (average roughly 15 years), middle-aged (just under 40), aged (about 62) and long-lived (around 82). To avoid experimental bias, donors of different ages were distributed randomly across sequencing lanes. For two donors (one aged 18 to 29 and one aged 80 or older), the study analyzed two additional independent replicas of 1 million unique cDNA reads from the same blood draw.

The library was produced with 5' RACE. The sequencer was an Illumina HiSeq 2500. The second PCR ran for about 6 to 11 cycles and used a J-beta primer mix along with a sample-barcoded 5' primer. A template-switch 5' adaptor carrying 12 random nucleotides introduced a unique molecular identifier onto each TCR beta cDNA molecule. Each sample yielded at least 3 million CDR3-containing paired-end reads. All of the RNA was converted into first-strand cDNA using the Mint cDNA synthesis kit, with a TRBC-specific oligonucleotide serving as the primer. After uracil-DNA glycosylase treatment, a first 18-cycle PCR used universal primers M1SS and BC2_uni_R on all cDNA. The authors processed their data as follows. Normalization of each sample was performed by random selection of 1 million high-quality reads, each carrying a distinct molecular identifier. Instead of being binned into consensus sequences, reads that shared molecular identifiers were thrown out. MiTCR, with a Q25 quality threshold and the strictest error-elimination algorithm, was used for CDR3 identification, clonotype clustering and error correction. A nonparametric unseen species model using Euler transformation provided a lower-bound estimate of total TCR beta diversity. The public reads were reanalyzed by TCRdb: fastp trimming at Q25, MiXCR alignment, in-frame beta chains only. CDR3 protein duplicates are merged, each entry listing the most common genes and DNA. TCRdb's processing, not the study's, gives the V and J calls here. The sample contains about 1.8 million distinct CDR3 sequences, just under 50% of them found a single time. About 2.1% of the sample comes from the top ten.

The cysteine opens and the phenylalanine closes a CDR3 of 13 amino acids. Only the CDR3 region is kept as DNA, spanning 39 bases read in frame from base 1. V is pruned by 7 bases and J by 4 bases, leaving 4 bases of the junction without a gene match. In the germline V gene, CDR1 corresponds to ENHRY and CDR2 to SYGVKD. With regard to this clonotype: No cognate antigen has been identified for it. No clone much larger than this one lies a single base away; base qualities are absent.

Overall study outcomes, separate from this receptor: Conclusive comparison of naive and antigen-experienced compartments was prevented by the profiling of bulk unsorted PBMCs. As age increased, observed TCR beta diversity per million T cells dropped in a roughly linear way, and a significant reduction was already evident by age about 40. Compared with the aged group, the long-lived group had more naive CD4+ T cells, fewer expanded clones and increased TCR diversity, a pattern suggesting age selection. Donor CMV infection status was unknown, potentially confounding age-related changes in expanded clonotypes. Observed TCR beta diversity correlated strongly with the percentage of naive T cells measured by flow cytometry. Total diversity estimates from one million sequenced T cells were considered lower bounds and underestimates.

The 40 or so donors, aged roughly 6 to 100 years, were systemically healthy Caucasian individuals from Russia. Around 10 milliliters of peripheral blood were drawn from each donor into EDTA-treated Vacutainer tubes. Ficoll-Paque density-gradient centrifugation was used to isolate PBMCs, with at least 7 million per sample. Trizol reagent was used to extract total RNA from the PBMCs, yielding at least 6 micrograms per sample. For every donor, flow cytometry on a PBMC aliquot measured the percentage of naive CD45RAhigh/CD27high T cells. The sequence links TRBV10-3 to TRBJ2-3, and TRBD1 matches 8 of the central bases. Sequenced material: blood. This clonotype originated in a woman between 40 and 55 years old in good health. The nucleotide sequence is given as TGTGCCATCACGGACAGGGTGCCAGATACGCAGTATTTT. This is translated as CAITDRVPDTQYF.